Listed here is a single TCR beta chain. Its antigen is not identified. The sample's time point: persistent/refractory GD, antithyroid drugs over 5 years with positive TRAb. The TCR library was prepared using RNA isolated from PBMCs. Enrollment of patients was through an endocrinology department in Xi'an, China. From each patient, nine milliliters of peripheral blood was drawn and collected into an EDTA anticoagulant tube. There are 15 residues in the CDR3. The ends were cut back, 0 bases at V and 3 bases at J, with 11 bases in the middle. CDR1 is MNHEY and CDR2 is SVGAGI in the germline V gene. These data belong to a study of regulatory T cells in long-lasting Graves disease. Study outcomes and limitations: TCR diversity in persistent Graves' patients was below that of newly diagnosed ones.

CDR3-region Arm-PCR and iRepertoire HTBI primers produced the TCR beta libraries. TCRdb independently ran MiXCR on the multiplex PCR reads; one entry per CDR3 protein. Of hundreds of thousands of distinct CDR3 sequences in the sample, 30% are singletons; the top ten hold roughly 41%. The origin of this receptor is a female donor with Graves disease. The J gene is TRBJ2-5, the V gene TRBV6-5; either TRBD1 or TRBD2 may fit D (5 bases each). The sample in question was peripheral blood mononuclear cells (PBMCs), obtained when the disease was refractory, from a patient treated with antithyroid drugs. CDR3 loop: CASSYSMGVKETQYF. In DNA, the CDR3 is TGTGCCAGCAGTTACTCGATGGGGGTTAAAGAGACCCAGTACTTC.